This T cell receptor (beta chain) appears in the sequencing data of a study of beta chain features in type 1 diabetes. Across the whole study: Patients and healthy donors were similar in age, gender and cell yields. Study-level points and caveats: People with Type 1 diabetes carried modestly yet significantly shorter TCRB CDR3s in all four CD4+ subsets.

The whole isolated RNA underwent reverse transcription, so sequencing captured expressed TCRB transcripts. The table came from immunoSEQ multiplex PCR; TCRdb's copy has only in-frame clones and leaves some out. The repertoire holds around 40,000 clones, with roughly 70% as singletons. V was shortened by 8 bases and J by 4 bases, with 11 bases between the two germline ends. Germline values: CDR1 SQVTM, CDR2 ANQGSEA. CDR3 length: 11 residues. This clone has just a few counts. Its antigen is unknown. The TCR sequence derives from a woman under 30 with type 1 diabetes. The V and J genes are TRBV29-1 and TRBJ1-1; no definite D call. The material sequenced was Tregs from blood. This CDR3 reads CSPTGITEAFF. The CDR3 DNA reads as TGCAGCCCCACCGGGATCACTGAAGCTTTCTTT.